This entry is about one TCR beta chain. This record comes from a study of blood T cell repertoires in COVID-19. Whole-study context: The cDNA or gDNA used as material had been derived from T cells, B-cell-depleted T cells, or PBMCs.

Germline V CDR1 and CDR2: ENHRY, SYGVKD. The CDR3 length is 17 residues. Between the trimmed V and J ends, which lost 4 bases and 0 bases, there was a span of 16 bases. In the original analysis: The authors estimated nucleated cell counts from reference gene primer amplification. Clones were read by immunoSEQ multiplex PCR, and TCRdb kept only the in-frame ones, dropping some. D and trimming come from the DNA, and the V and J calls and clone size come from that table. The sample yields approximately 73,000 clones, around nine tenths seen once. The source is a woman aged 60-70 years with acute or convalescent COVID-19. Sequenced sample: peripheral blood. The rearrangement uses TRBV10-3 and TRBJ2-1, with D perhaps matching TRBD2 (5 bases). CDR3 sequence reads: CAISGTSRTSSYNEQFF. The CDR3 nucleotides read TGTGCCATCAGTGGGACTTCCCGAACGAGCTCCTACAATGAGCAGTTCTTC.